This section outlines one T cell receptor beta chain sequence together with its context. Other DNA sequences in this sample translate to the same CDR3. The sample belongs to a study of cytomegalovirus exposure and HLA in healthy donors. The PCR made use of 60 Vbeta and 13 Jbeta primers. The protocol was immunoSEQ multiplex PCR, while the TCRdb copy is restricted to in-frame clones and leaves out a portion. This sample has 100,000 to 150,000 clones, with over 65% found just once. V was trimmed by 0 bases and J by 3 bases, leaving 4 bases between them. This CDR3 has 13 amino acids. Per germline, CDR1 SGHRS and CDR2 YFSETQ.

This chain joins TRBV5-1 and TRBJ2-1, with D uncertain. The sample consisted of PBMCs. The receptor was isolated from a female donor in good health and CMV-seropositive. The CDR3 DNA is TGCGCCAGCAGCTTGGACAACTACAATGAGCAGTTCTTC. This gives the protein CASSLDNYNEQFF. Full variable domain (rest looked up from reference TRBV5-1 and TRBJ2-1): KAGVTQTPRYLIKTRGQQVTLSCSPISGHRSVSWYQQTPGQGLQFLFEYFSETQRNKGNFPGRFSGRQFSNSRSEMNVSTLELGDSALYLCASSLDNYNEQFFGPGTRLTVL.